This T cell receptor beta chain emerged from a study of cytomegalovirus exposure and HLA in healthy donors (TCRdb year 2017). The study in broad terms: In an earlier analysis of some 550 of the donors, about 270 Gb of sequence data and approximately 100 million unique TCR beta sequences from 150 million to 200 million T cells were reported. Both class I and class II loci were covered by HLA typing, at four-digit resolution. The study aimed to test whether signatures of past pathogen exposure could be identified by cataloging public T cell receptors. Because of strong linkage in the cohort, five DR-DQ haplotypes were treated as single units for association and clustering. Typing coverage varied by locus: roughly 620-640 donors for A, B, C, DRB1 and DQB1; 500 to 550 for DQA1; approximately 570 for DPA1; more than 450 for DPB1. In the later analysis, no new phenotypic data were used to find candidate immune exposures; instead, reliance was placed on TCR beta sequences and their occurrence across donors. An earlier analysis of several hundred of the donors applied high-throughput TCR beta sequencing to assess whether each TCR beta V gene segment acted as functional or pseudogenic. Approximately 300 gigabases of sequencing data and approximately 92 million unique TCR sequences made up an early release that covered roughly 670 HLA-typed donors. To predict cytomegalovirus infection status, the study combined high-throughput TCR immunosequencing, statistical association of individual TCRs with disease status, and machine learning. A later analysis re-examined previously published TCR beta repertoires from more than 650 donors and added high-resolution HLA genotyping to investigate patterns of TCR occurrence. Across approximately 420 genotyped donors of the cohort, an average of approximately 220,000 unique TCR beta nucleotide sequences per donor were sequenced, and roughly 17% of those sequences were non-productive. Of the 398 genotyped donors, over 65% fell in the genetic ancestry cluster associated with self-reported Caucasian donors. Besides the first cohort of 550 to 750 subjects, a separate validation cohort made up of 120 different subjects was used. In a later genetic analysis, genome-wide SNP genotypes for about three fifths of the roughly 670 donors were used, and that subset was treated as a discovery cohort. Every repertoire in the discovery cohort had been generated on one and the same sequencing platform. Using immunosequencing, the study profiled T cell repertoires from 550 to 750 subjects and related those repertoires to cytomegalovirus serostatus. Donor age, sex, ethnicity and CMV serostatus were compiled together with the repertoire data.

Summary of the overall study and its limitations: Only TCR beta chains were sequenced in this cohort, and the absence of alpha or paired-chain data limited detectable features. The authors suggested that the approach could potentially be extended to other disease states and immunological phenotypes. In a later genetic analysis, a missense DCLRE1C variant was associated with V-gene and J-gene trimming of TCR beta chains, and the association was replicated in an independent cohort. According to a later analysis, most CMV-associated TCR beta chains appeared to be HLA-restricted, and the HLA associations seemed to be driven largely by CMV exposure. Because HLA typing was unavailable for some donors at each locus, only the typed subset was used in association tests. Cytomegalovirus status was reported to be diagnosed by the classifier with high specificity and sensitivity in both the original and validation cohorts. Compared with equally common non-associated chains, HLA-associated TCR beta chains in a later analysis were more clonally expanded and had lower generation probabilities. The earlier analysis of around 600 of the donors excluded roughly 17 rarely observed V segments, including chromosome 9 orphons, because counts were too low. A later analysis reported that several top co-occurrence clusters appeared linked to parvovirus B19, influenza, CMV and Epstein-Barr virus. Roughly uniform sequencing depth across donors was assumed in presence/absence analyses, although this assumption may not hold. A later genetic analysis reported fewer N-insertions in productive TCRs among donors in an Asian-associated ancestry cluster than the approximately 700-donor mean. A further reported finding was that TCR beta sequences accurately predicted the HLA-A and HLA-B alleles for most subjects in the first cohort. A total of 164 TCR beta chains were listed by the study as associated with cytomegalovirus. In vitro tests confirmed that three of the cytomegalovirus-associated TCR beta chains recognize cytomegalovirus antigens. Some IMGT-functional V segments, including TRBV6-2 and TRBV6-3, could not be distinguished by the 87-base-pair reads and were therefore excluded. In an earlier analysis of some 550 of the donors, most TCR beta V segments were observed in productive rearrangements about 90% or about 30% of the time, broadly matching IMGT annotations. When HLA alleles, especially DR and DQ, strongly co-occurred, TCR associations were difficult to assign to individual alleles. A later analysis associated 15,000 or so TCR beta sequences with specific HLA alleles at a false discovery rate of 0.05. A cluster of highly shared sequence variants was judged likely to represent a technical artifact of the sequencing pipeline. The only immune exposure information available for the cohort was CMV serostatus. A later analysis found that TCR association rates varied across HLA loci, with DRB1 alleles showing the most associated TCRs and HLA-C alleles the fewest. Linkage disequilibrium might explain the correlated functional status among segregating V segments, but an unknown experimental factor could not be ruled out. Most TCR sequences were observed very rarely across donors, whereas some public TCRs were present in many individuals.

In total, around 600 healthy bone marrow donors made up the cohort. At the time of sampling, every cohort member was nominally healthy, though immune exposures that went unrecorded were likely present. The donor was CMV seronegative and was included in the group of a few hundred seronegative cohort members. A peripheral blood sample was provided by each donor, and peripheral blood mononuclear cells were used for TCR beta sequencing. The Qiagen DNeasy Blood Extraction Kit was used to extract genomic DNA from the blood cell samples. Here V drops 0 bases and J drops 2 bases, and the junction holds 8 bases not matched to any gene. Sequences GTSNPN (CDR1) and SVGIG (CDR2) are obtained from the germline V gene (reference sequence). The CDR3, from cysteine to phenylalanine, totals 17 residues. Only the CDR3 DNA is retained, 51 bases long and in frame from the first base. Library method: the immunoSEQ multiplex PCR assay. The multiplex PCR relied on a mix of 60 forward primers for TCR Vbeta segments and 13 reverse primers for TCR Jbeta segments. Amplification of the CDR3 region of rearranged TCR beta genes was performed with a multiplex PCR assay on genomic DNA. The Illumina HiSeq System was used to sequence the amplified TCR beta libraries as 87-base-pair reads. In the original analysis: Across the 500 to 700 repertoires, a later analysis counted tens of millions of unique TCR beta chains, 9.5 million to 13 million of which were shared by at least two donors. Raw reads were error-corrected and collapsed into unique sequences with a nearest-neighbor algorithm that merged closely related sequences to remove PCR and sequencing errors. Alignment of CDR3 sequences to IMGT reference sequences was used to assign V, D and J gene segments. Each retained sequence needed at least a six-nucleotide match to both a V gene segment and a J gene segment. Rearrangements were classified as productive when the CDR3 lacked stop codons and remained in frame with V and J, and all other rearrangements were classified as non-productive. Following IMGT convention, CDR3 was defined as the stretch from the second conserved V-encoded cysteine up to the conserved J-encoded phenylalanine. The earlier analysis of roughly 590 of the donors excluded any sequence lacking an unambiguous match to a single V gene segment. An earlier analysis of 587 of the donors classified V segments as functional when productive rearrangements were above 56.7% and as segregating when the standard deviation between donors was above 5%. To diagnose cytomegalovirus status from the catalog of TCR beta chain sequences, a statistical classification framework was built. A later analysis assigned V and J genes by comparing TCR nucleotide sequences with IMGT/GENE-DB human TR gene sequences. Using the TCRdist pipeline, a later analysis assigned CDR3 sequences along with most-parsimonious VDJ recombination scenarios. In a later analysis, every TCR beta chain was defined by the combination of its CDR3 amino acid sequence and its V-gene family, and reads without a unique V-gene family were dropped. In a later analysis, 450 to 600 highly shared, low-generation-probability nucleotide sequences were removed to address suspected cross-contamination and a sequencing artifact. In a later analysis, a clonal expansion index was calculated for each public chain from normalized within-repertoire ranks of inferred template counts. In a later analysis, generation probabilities were computed using a VDJ recombination model fitted to out-of-frame rearrangements, and the results were checked against IGoR. A later analysis scored TCR-TCR, TCR-HLA and TCR-CMV co-occurrence with hypergeometric tests, applying a repertoire-size bias correction to TCR pairs. A later analysis estimated false discovery rates by permuting HLA or CMV assignments 20 times. In a later analysis, co-occurring TCRs were grouped using DBSCAN, and TCRdist sequence similarity was added for clustering within HLA-allele-positive subsets. Repertoires with fewer than 30,000 or more than 120,000 public chains, plus five repertoires with anomalous nucleotide sharing, were excluded from co-occurrence clustering. TCRdb retrieved this table from immuneACCESS and kept in-frame rearrangements only. Not all clones are present; in checked studies, unresolved V genes account for under half, and no reason is known for the remainder. That table gives V, J and clone size, and the DNA gave D and trimming. Recorded for this sample are under 130,000 clones; around 72% of them occurred a single time. The leading ten clones occupy approximately 2.2% of the sample.

In regard to this clone: What antigen it recognizes has not been identified. Per-base quality was not reported, and no clone a single base away is much larger than it.

The chain links TRBV30 with TRBJ2-5, with 11 bases in between that match TRBD2. The sequencing input was PBMCs. This receptor was identified in a man younger than 40 in good health and CMV-seronegative. The sequenced DNA is TGTGCCTGGAGTGTACTAGCGGGGGTACCCTTACAAGAGACCCAGTACTTC. Translation gives CAWSVLAGVPLQETQYF.